This T cell receptor (beta chain) emerged from a study of shared clonotypes between healthy human individuals. Findings of the study overall: Generation probability values for non-shared clonotypes were lower than those for clonotypes shared by all four donors.

About this clone: Antigen: not known.

Germline-derived CDR1 and CDR2 are MDHEN and SYDVKM. CDR3 size: 15 residues. With V trimmed by 8 bases and J by 4 bases, 11 bases remained unmatched. Data came from immunoSEQ multiplex PCR; TCRdb stores just in-frame clones and leaves some out. The data contain about 1.5 million clones, around 98% of them seen just once; the ten biggest clones take up roughly 0.45%. The sample comprised naive CD4+ T cells sorted from blood. Subset reported: CD45RA+ positively selected. This TCR was sampled from a man aged 25 to 45 in good health. This chain links TRBV28 with TRBJ2-3, with TRBD2 identical over 8 bases. The CDR3 DNA reads TGTGCCAGCGCAACCGGGACTAGTACCTCAGATACGCAGTATTTT. It is translated as CASATGTSTSDTQYF. Supplemented by reference TRBV28 and TRBJ2-3, the full variable domain reads DVKVTQSSRYLVKRTGEKVFLECVQDMDHENMFWYRQDPGLGLRLIYFSYDVKMKEKGDIPEGYSVSREKKERFSLILESASTNQTSMYLCASATGTSTSDTQYFGPGTRLTVL.